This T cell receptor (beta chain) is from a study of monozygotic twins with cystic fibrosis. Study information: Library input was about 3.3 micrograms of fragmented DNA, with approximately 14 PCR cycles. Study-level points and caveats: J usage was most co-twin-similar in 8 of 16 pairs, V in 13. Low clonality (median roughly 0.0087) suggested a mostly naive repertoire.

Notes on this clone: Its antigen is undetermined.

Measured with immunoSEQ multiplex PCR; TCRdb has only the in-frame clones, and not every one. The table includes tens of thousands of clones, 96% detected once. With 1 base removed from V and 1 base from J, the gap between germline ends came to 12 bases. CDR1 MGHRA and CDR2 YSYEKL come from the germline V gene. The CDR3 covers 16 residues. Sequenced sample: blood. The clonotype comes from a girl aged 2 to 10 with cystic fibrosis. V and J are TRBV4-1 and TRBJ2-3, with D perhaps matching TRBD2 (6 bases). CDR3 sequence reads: CASSQGITSRTDTQYF. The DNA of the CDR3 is TGCGCCAGCAGCCAAGGAATAACTAGCCGCACAGATACGCAGTATTTT.